This entry concerns a single T cell receptor beta chain. How the authors handled the data: Amplification from reference gene primers served as the basis for estimated nucleated cell counts. Repertoires were generated with immunoSEQ multiplex PCR, while TCRdb's copy carries only in-frame clones and drops some. The V and J calls and clone size were taken over from that table, and D and trimming were inferred from the DNA. The sample has about 120,000 clones; 75% to 85% are singletons. This entry is derived from a study of blood T cell repertoires in COVID-19. Study in general: Donors in the United States, Italy and Spain gave samples during acute or convalescent COVID-19. From T cells, B-cell-depleted T cells, or PBMCs came the material, which was cDNA or gDNA.

The CDR3 totals 14 residues. Germline CDR1 SGHVS, CDR2 FQNEAQ. V was cut by 0 bases and J by 7 bases, with 12 bases left in between. The genes are TRBV7-8 and TRBJ1-1; no definite D call. This clonotype was obtained from a man between 35 and 55 years old with active or convalescent COVID-19. Sequencing used peripheral blood. CDR3 nucleotides: TGTGCCAGCAGCTTAGCTCGGTCGGGAAATGAAGCTTTCTTT. It yields the protein CASSLARSGNEAFF.